This T cell receptor beta chain was obtained from a study of T cells after yellow fever vaccination. Study findings and constraints: Reappearing after the booster were most of the clones from primary vaccination (roughly 95% CD4, 75% to 90% CD8). Peak timing came faster in the weaker secondary response, day 5 versus 15.

TCRdb ran MiXCR on the 5' RACE reads and lists one entry per CDR3 protein. The sample has 250,000 to 400,000 distinct CDR3 sequences, about 4% seen once. CDR1 is MGHDK, CDR2 SYGVNS, per germline. The CDR3 totals 15 residues. The junction had 7 bases not matched to a gene; V was cut back by 3 bases and J by 5 bases. This clonotype occurred a few times. What it binds is unknown. The sample here was PBMCs, taken 5 days after the yellow fever booster vaccination. This TCR derives from a man younger than 30 who received the YFV17D yellow fever vaccine. The chain couples TRBV25-1 to TRBJ2-5, with 9 bases matching TRBD1. The CDR3 loop is CASSESTGGWETQYF. CDR3 sequence (DNA): TGTGCCAGCAGTGAGTCAACAGGGGGCTGGGAGACCCAGTACTTC.